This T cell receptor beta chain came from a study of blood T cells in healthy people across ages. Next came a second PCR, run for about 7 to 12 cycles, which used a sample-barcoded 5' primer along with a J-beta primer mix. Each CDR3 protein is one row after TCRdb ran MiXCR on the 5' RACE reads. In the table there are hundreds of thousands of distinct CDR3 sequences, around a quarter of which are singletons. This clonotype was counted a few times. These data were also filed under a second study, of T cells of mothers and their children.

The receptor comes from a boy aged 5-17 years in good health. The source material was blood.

The CDR3 nucleotides read TGCAGCGTTCTTCGGGAGTCCCCCTCCTACGAGCAGTACTTC. Its protein product is CSVLRESPSYEQYF. V and J are TRBV29-1 and TRBJ2-7; possible D gene TRBD2, 6 bases. The V and J ends lost 5 bases and 0 bases respectively, with 14 bases between them. The germline CDR1 and CDR2 sequences are SQVTM and ANQGSEA. This CDR3 contains 14 residues.